The rows below give T cell receptor beta chains drawn from one sample of a study of cytomegalovirus exposure and HLA in healthy donors. The table came from immunoSEQ multiplex PCR; TCRdb's copy has only in-frame clones and leaves some out. There are a few hundred thousand clones in the sample; around 77% occur only once, and under 3% lies in the top ten. Sequencing input: PBMCs. These receptors were collected from a woman aged 25-40 years in good health and CMV-seronegative. Both conserved end residues are part of each CDR3. D genes are given only for firm matches. Not every row has a clone size; where given, it reads once, few, many or a size class.

CDR3	DNA	V	size	D	J
CASSVSGTGDYGYTF	TGTGCCAGCAGTGTGTCCGGGACAGGGGACTATGGCTACACCTTC	TRBV6-1	few	TRBD1	TRBJ1-2
CAWSPGQGGLSEKLFF	TGTGCCTGGAGTCCCGGACAGGGGGGCCTGAGTGAAAAACTGTTTTTT	TRBV30	once	TRBD1	TRBJ1-4
CASSVTSGGPYNEQFF	TGTGCCAGCAGCGTAACAAGCGGGGGCCCCTACAATGAGCAGTTCTTC	TRBV9	.	TRBD2	TRBJ2-1
CASTPSTTGWNYGYTF	TGTGCCAGCACCCCCTCAACCACAGGGTGGAACTATGGCTACACCTTC	TRBV6-4	.	.	TRBJ1-2
CASGLAKTTGLNTEAFF	TGTGCTAGTGGTTTGGCCAAAACGACAGGCCTGAACACTGAAGCTTTCTTT	TRBV12-5	.	.	TRBJ1-1
CASSLEGLRGYTF	TGTGCCAGCAGCTTGGAGGGGCTGCGGGGCTACACCTTC	TRBV5-8	few	.	TRBJ1-2
CASSVEQGVSGHLYRTDTQYF	TGTGCCAGCAGCGTGGAACAGGGGGTGTCCGGACACTTATATCGCACAGATACGCAGTATTTT	TRBV9	.	TRBD1	TRBJ2-3
CASSEGRAVGQPQHF	TGTGCCAGCAGTGAAGGGAGGGCTGTAGGTCAGCCCCAGCATTTT	TRBV6-1	.	.	TRBJ1-5
CASSQPQGRRAFF	TGTGCCAGCAGTCAACCACAGGGGCGGAGAGCTTTCTTT	TRBV6-1	.	TRBD1	TRBJ1-1
CASSDQMTCSYNEQFF	TGTGCCAGCAGTGACCAAATGACTTGCTCCTACAATGAGCAGTTCTTC	TRBV6-4	.	.	TRBJ2-1
CASKKQGARGQPQHF	TGTGCCAGCAAGAAACAGGGGGCGCGAGGCCAGCCCCAGCATTTT	TRBV2	.	TRBD1	TRBJ1-5
CASSIGRPGELFF	TGTGCCAGTAGTATTGGGCGTCCCGGGGAGCTGTTTTTT	TRBV19	.	.	TRBJ2-2
CSVQGEGGGADTQYF	TGCAGCGTCCAAGGGGAGGGTGGAGGGGCAGATACGCAGTATTTT	TRBV29-1	once	TRBD2	TRBJ2-3
CAWSWGGNGYTF	TGTGCCTGGAGTTGGGGAGGGAATGGCTACACCTTC	TRBV30	.	.	TRBJ1-2
CASRSGGSYNEQFF	TGTGCCAGCAGGTCAGGGGGTTCCTACAATGAGCAGTTCTTC	TRBV7-2	.	TRBD1	TRBJ2-1
CASSTGQMNTEAFF	TGTGCCAGCAGCACCGGACAGATGAACACTGAAGCTTTCTTT	TRBV13	.	.	TRBJ1-1
CASSLTGGAEAFF	TGTGCCAGCAGCCTAACAGGGGGAGCTGAAGCTTTCTTT	TRBV5-6	.	TRBD1	TRBJ1-1
CASSRDRGLYTQYF	TGTGCCAGCAGCCGGGACAGGGGGCTATATACGCAGTATTTT	TRBV6-5	.	TRBD1	TRBJ2-3
CASNPGQGGPPLHF	TGTGCCAGTAACCCGGGACAGGGAGGCCCACCCCTCCACTTT	TRBV19	.	TRBD1	TRBJ1-6
CASSLGGNSPLHF	TGTGCCAGCAGTCTGGGGGGGAATTCACCCCTCCACTTT	TRBV27	once	.	TRBJ1-6
CASSVSGRLVETQYF	TGTGCCAGCAGCGTATCTGGCAGGCTGGTTGAGACCCAGTACTTC	TRBV9	.	.	TRBJ2-5
CSSSFTDLTEGAFF	TGTTCCAGCAGCTTCACGGACTTAACCGAGGGAGCTTTCTTT	TRBV7-9	.	.	TRBJ1-1
CASSQTGAYNEQFF	TGTGCCAGCTCACAGACAGGGGCATACAATGAGCAGTTCTTC	TRBV18	.	TRBD1	TRBJ2-1
CASSLRAPTQETQYF	TGCGCCAGCAGCCTGAGGGCCCCTACTCAAGAGACCCAGTACTTC	TRBV5-1	.	.	TRBJ2-5
CASRAYSGNTIYF	TGTGCCAGCAGGGCTTACTCTGGAAACACCATATATTTT	TRBV4-2	.	.	TRBJ1-3
CASSHNRDRGWYEQFF	TGTGCCAGCAGCCATAACCGGGACAGGGGTTGGTATGAGCAGTTCTTC	TRBV7-6	.	TRBD1	TRBJ2-1
CASSSGRLYYNSPLHF	TGTGCCAGCAGCTCTGGCAGATTATACTATAATTCACCCCTCCACTTT	TRBV5-6	few	.	TRBJ1-6
CAWTHGRGSLAQPQHF	TGTGCCTGGACCCATGGGCGGGGTAGTTTAGCTCAGCCCCAGCATTTT	TRBV30	few	.	TRBJ1-5
CAWSVGALDYGYTF	TGTGCCTGGAGTGTAGGGGCTTTAGACTATGGCTACACCTTC	TRBV30	.	.	TRBJ1-2
CASRGGFQPQHF	TGTGCCAGCAGGGGAGGGTTCCAACCCCAGCATTTT	TRBV6-6	.	.	TRBJ1-5
CASSILTGGTEAFF	TGTGCCAGCAGTATCCTGACAGGGGGCACTGAAGCTTTCTTT	TRBV6-5	.	TRBD1	TRBJ1-1
CSVETGTGGNTIYF	TGCAGCGTTGAAACCGGGACAGGGGGAAACACCATATATTTT	TRBV29-1	.	TRBD1	TRBJ1-3
CASALQAGGSGELFF	TGTGCCAGCGCCCTACAGGCGGGAGGGTCTGGGGAGCTGTTTTTT	TRBV7-7	once	TRBD2	TRBJ2-2
CASSPRQGRTEAFF	TGTGCCAGCAGTCCAAGACAGGGGCGCACTGAAGCTTTCTTT	TRBV2	once	TRBD1	TRBJ1-1
CASSYDRGLDGYTF	TGTGCCAGCAGCTACGACAGGGGGCTCGATGGCTACACCTTC	TRBV7-2	.	TRBD1	TRBJ1-2
CASSDILAGLYEQYF	TGTGCCAGCAGTGATATTTTAGCGGGACTCTACGAGCAGTACTTC	TRBV2	few	TRBD2	TRBJ2-7
CASSQRGQSYNEQFF	TGTGCCAGCAGTCAAAGGGGGCAGTCCTACAATGAGCAGTTCTTC	TRBV6-5	once	TRBD1	TRBJ2-1
CATDRGSSYNSPLHF	TGTGCCACCGACAGGGGGAGCTCCTATAATTCACCCCTCCACTTT	TRBV6-1	few	TRBD1	TRBJ1-6
CATSRTSGNNEQFF	TGTGCCACCAGCCGGACTAGCGGGAACAATGAGCAGTTCTTC	TRBV15	.	TRBD2	TRBJ2-1
CASSLAGAPGELFF	TGTGCCAGCAGCTTAGCGGGAGCCCCCGGGGAGCTGTTTTTT	TRBV7-2	.	.	TRBJ2-2
CASSLSVGTGGREQYF	TGTGCCAGCAGTTTATCAGTGGGGACAGGGGGACGCGAGCAGTACTTC	TRBV27	few	TRBD1	TRBJ2-7
CASSLAGDYNEQFF	TGTGCCAGCAGCTTGGCGGGGGACTACAATGAGCAGTTCTTC	TRBV7-8	.	TRBD2	TRBJ2-1
CASSFTGAEQFF	TGTGCCAGTAGTTTCACAGGGGCTGAGCAGTTCTTC	TRBV19	.	TRBD1	TRBJ2-1
CASRPGGAKGNTEAFF	TGTGCCAGCAGACCAGGAGGGGCCAAGGGTAACACTGAAGCTTTCTTT	TRBV7-9	.	.	TRBJ1-1
CASSQEVPWGGSSLHF	TGCGCCAGCAGCCAAGAGGTACCTTGGGGGGGTAGCTCCCTCCACTTT	TRBV4-1	few	.	TRBJ1-6
CATIKLTGTYEQYF	TGTGCCACCATTAAACTGACAGGGACCTACGAGCAGTACTTC	TRBV28	once	TRBD1	TRBJ2-7
CASSNFPLGRDSNEQFF	TGTGCCAGCAGTAATTTTCCTCTGGGGCGGGATTCGAATGAGCAGTTCTTC	TRBV27	.	.	TRBJ2-1
CASTVIAGGLEQYF	TGTGCCAGCACCGTCATAGCGGGAGGGCTCGAGCAGTACTTC	TRBV28	.	TRBD2	TRBJ2-7
CASSVAADTQYF	TGTGCCAGCAGCGTAGCGGCAGATACGCAGTATTTT	TRBV9	once	.	TRBJ2-3
CASSGRNYGYPF	TGTGCCAGCAGCGGAAGGAACTATGGCTACCCCTTC	TRBV5-8	.	.	TRBJ1-2
CASSLRQKEQYF	TGTGCCAGCAGCTTGAGACAGAAAGAGCAGTACTTC	TRBV7-9	.	.	TRBJ2-5
CASSLARVDGYTF	TGCGCCAGCAGCTTGGCCAGGGTGGATGGCTACACCTTC	TRBV5-1	few	.	TRBJ1-2
CASSLTGTGVGEQYF	TGTGCCAGCAGTCTAACCGGGACAGGGGTGGGCGAGCAGTACTTC	TRBV28	.	TRBD1	TRBJ2-7
CASSFDRNTEAFF	TGTGCCAGCAGTTTCGACAGAAACACTGAAGCTTTCTTT	TRBV28	.	.	TRBJ1-1
CASTKGQWSNQPQHF	TGTGCCAGCACCAAGGGACAGTGGAGCAATCAGCCCCAGCATTTT	TRBV6-6	few	TRBD1	TRBJ1-5